This T cell receptor beta chain was obtained from a study of cytomegalovirus exposure and HLA in healthy donors. 13 Jbeta primers and 60 Vbeta primers were used for the PCR. Profiling relied on immunoSEQ multiplex PCR, and the TCRdb table lists in-frame clones only, not all of them. The data show 35,000 to 45,000 clones, 63% seen once. Study results and caveats: By HLA locus, TCR association rates varied in a later analysis, with DRB1 showing the most and HLA-C the fewest.

V lost 0 bases, J lost 3 bases, and 8 bases lay in between. The CDR3 contains 15 residues. Germline lookup yields CDR1 SGHAT and CDR2 FQDESV (reference sequence). As concerns this clone: The antigen remains unidentified.

The TCR originated in a man aged 55 to 70 in good health and CMV-seropositive. Material: PBMCs. The rearrangement joins TRBV11-1 to TRBJ2-2, with a weak D call TRBD2 (6 bases). The CDR3 loop reads CASSLAGGYTGELFF. CDR3 nucleotide sequence: TGTGCCAGCAGCTTAGCTGGGGGGTACACCGGGGAGCTGTTTTTT.